This T cell receptor beta chain was identified in a study of T cells of healthy individuals. The ends were cut back, 1 base at V and 1 base at J, with 8 bases in the middle. This CDR3 spans 16 amino acids. Germline CDR1 SGHTA, CDR2 FQGNSA. TCRdb used MiXCR to reprocess the 5' RACE reads, holding one entry per CDR3 protein. The repertoire includes about 82,000 distinct CDR3 sequences, about 5% of them detected once, and 7.5% sits in the top ten. This clonotype was picked up many times. The rearrangement links TRBV7-2 to TRBJ2-6, with D perhaps matching TRBD1 (6 bases). This sequence originates from a female donor in good health. In nucleotides, the CDR3 is TGTGCCAGCAGCTTAGAAGGACAGTCTGGGGCCAACGTCCTGACTTTC. Encoded protein: CASSLEGQSGANVLTF.